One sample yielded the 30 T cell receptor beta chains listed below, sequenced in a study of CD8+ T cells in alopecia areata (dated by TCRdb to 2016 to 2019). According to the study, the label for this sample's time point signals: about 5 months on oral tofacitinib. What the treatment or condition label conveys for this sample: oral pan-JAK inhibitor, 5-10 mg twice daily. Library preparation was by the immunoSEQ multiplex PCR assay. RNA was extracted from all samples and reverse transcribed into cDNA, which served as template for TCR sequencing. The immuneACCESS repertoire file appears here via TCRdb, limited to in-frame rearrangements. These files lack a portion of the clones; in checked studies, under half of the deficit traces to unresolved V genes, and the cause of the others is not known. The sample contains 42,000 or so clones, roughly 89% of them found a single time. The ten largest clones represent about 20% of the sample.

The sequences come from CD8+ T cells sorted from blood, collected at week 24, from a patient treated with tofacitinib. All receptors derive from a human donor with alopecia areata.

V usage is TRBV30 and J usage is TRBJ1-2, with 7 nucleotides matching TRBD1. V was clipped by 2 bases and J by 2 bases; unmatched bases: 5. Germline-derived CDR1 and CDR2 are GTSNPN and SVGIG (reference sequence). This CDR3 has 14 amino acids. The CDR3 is CAWSRDSQNYGYTF. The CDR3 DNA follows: TGTGCCTGGAGTCGGGACAGCCAGAACTATGGCTACACCTTC. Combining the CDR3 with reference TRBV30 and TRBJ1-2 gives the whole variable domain SQTIHQWPATLVQPVGSPLSLECTVEGTSNPNLYWYRQAAGRGLQLLFYSVGIGQISSEVPQNLSASRPQDRQFILSSKKLLLSDSGFYLCAWSRDSQNYGYTFGSGTRLTVV.

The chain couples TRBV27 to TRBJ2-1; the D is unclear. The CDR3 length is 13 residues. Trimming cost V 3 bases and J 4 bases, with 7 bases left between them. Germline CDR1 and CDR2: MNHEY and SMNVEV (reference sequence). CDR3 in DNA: TGTGCCAGCAGTTTCGACCCGTACAATGAGCAGTTCTTC. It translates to CASSFDPYNEQFF.

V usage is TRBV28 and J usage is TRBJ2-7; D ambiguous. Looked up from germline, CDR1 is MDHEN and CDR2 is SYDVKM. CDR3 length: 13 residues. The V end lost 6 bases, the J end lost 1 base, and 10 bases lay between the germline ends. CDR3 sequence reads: CASRSQDSYEQYF. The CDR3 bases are TGTGCCAGCAGATCCCAGGATTCCTACGAGCAGTACTTC.

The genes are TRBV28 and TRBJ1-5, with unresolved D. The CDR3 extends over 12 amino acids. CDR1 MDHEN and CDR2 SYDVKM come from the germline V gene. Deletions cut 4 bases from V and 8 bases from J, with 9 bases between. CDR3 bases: TGTGCCAGCAGTTCCACACCGGAGCCCCAGCATTTT. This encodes CASSSTPEPQHF.

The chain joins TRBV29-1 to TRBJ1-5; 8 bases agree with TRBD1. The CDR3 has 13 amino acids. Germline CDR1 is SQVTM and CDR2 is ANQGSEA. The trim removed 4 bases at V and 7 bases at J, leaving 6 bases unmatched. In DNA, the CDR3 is TGCAGCGTTGCCAGGGGGCTAGAGCAGCCCCAGCATTTT. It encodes CSVARGLEQPQHF.

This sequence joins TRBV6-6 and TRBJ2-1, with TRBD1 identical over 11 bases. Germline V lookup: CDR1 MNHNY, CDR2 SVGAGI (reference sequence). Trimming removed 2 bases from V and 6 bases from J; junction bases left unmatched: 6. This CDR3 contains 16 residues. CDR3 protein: CASSYPGQGDSNEQFF. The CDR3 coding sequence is TGTGCCAGCAGTTACCCGGGACAGGGGGATTCCAATGAGCAGTTCTTC.

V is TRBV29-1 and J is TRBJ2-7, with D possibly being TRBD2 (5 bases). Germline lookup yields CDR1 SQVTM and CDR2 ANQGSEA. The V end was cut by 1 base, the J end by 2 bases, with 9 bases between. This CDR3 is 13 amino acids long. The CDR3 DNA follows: TGCAGCGTTGAAGGCGGACTGGCCTACGAGCAGTACTTC. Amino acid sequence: CSVEGGLAYEQYF.

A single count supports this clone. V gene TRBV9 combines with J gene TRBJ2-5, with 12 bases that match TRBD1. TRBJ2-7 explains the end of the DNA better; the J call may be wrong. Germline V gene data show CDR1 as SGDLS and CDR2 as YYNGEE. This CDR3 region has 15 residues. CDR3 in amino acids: CASSTGTGGTYEQYF. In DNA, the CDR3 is TGTGCCAGCAGCACCGGGACAGGGGGCACCTACGAGCAGTACTTC.

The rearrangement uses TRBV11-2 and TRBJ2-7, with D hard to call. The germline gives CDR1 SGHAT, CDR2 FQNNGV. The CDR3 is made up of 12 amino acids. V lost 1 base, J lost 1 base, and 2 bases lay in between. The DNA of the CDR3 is TGTGCCAGCAGCTTAGGGTCCTACGAGCAGTACTTC. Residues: CASSLGSYEQYF.

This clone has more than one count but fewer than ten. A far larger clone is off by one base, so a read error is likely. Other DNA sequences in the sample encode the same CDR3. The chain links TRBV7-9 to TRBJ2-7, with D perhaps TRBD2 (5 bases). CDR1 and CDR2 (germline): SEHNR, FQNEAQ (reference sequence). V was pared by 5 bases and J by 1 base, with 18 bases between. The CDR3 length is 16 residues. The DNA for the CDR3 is TGTGCCAGCAGCCATTCGTTCGGGGAAGCGTCCTACGAGCAGTACTTC. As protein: CASSHSFGEASYEQYF.

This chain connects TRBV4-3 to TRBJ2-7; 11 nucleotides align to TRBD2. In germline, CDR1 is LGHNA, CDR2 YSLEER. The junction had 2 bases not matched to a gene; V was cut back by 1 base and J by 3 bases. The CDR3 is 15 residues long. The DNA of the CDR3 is TGCGCCAGCAGCCAAGCCGGGACTAGCGGCTACGAGCAGTACTTC. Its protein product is CASSQAGTSGYEQYF.

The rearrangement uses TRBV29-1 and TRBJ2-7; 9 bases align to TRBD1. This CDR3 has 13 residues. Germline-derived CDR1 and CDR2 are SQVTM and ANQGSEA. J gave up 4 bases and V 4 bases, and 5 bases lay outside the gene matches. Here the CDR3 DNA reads TGCAGCGTTGTAGGGGGACAGGGTTACGAGCAGTACTTC. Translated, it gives CSVVGGQGYEQYF.

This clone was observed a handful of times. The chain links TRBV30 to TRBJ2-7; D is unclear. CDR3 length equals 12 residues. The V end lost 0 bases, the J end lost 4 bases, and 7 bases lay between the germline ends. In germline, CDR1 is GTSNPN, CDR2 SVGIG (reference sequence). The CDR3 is CAWSVAGYEQYF. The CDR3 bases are TGTGCCTGGAGTGTAGCTGGTTACGAGCAGTACTTC.

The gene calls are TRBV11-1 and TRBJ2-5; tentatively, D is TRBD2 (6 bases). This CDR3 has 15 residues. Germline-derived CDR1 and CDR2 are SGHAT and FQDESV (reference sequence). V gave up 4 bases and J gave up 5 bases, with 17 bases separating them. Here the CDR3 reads CASSYGTSGEETQYF. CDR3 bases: TGTGCCAGCAGCTACGGGACGTCGGGAGAGGAGACCCAGTACTTC.

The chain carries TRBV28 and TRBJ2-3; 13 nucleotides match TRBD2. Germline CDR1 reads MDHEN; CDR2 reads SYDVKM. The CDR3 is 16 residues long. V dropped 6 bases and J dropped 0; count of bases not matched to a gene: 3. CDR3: CASSSTSGGSTDTQYF. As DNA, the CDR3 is TGTGCCAGCAGCTCGACTAGCGGGGGGAGCACAGATACGCAGTATTTT.

The CDR3 region is CASSLDDGSIMNTEAFF. Here the CDR3 DNA reads TGCGCCAGCAGCTTGGACGATGGGTCAATCATGAACACTGAAGCTTTCTTT. V gene TRBV5-1 combines with J gene TRBJ1-1; no definite D call. Germline loops: CDR1 SGHRS, CDR2 YFSETQ. This CDR3 has 17 residues. The ends were cut back, 0 bases at V and 0 bases at J, with 15 bases in the middle.

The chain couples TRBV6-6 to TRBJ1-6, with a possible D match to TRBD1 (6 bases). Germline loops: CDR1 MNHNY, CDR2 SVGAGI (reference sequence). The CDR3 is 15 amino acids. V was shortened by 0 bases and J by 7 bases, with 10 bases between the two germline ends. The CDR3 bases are TGTGCCAGCAGTTACTCATCACAGGGAAATTCACCCCTCCACTTT. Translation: CASSYSSQGNSPLHF.

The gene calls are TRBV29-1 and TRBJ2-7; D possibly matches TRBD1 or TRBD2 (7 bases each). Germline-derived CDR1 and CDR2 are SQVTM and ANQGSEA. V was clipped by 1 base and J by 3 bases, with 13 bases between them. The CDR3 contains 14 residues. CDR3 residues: CSVEGQGGDYEQYF. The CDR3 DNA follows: TGCAGCGTTGAAGGACAGGGAGGGGACTACGAGCAGTACTTC.

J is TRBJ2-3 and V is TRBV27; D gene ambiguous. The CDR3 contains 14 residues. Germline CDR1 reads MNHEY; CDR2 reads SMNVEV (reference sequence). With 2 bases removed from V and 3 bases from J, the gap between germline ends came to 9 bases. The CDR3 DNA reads TGTGCCAGCAGTTTAGGCAGTATAACAGATACGCAGTATTTT. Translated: CASSLGSITDTQYF.

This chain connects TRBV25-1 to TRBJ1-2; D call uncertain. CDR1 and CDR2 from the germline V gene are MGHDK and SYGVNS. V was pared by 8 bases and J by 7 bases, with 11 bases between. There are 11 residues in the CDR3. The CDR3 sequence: CASSYLSGYTF. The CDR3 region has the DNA TGTGCCAGCTCTTACCTAAGTGGCTACACCTTC.

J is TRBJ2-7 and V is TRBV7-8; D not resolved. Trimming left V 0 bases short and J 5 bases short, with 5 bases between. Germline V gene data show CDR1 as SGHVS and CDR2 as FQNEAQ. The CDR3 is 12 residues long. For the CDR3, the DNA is TGTGCCAGCAGCTTAGCTCCCCACGAGCAGTACTTC. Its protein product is CASSLAPHEQYF. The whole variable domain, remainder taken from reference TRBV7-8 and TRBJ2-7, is GAGVSQSPRYKVAKRGQDVALRCDPISGHVSLFWYQQALGQGPEFLTYFQNEAQLDKSGLPSDRFFAERPEGSVSTLKIQRTQQEDSAVYLCASSLAPHEQYFGPGTRLTVT.

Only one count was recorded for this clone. The CDR3 loop reads CASSLGLRGSDEQYF. CDR3 coding DNA: TGTGCCAGCAGCTTAGGGCTCAGGGGCTCGGACGAGCAGTACTTC. The chain is built from TRBV7-2 and TRBJ2-7; tentatively, D is TRBD1 (6 bases). V dropped 1 base and J dropped 5 bases, with 15 bases sitting between them. The CDR3 has 15 residues. CDR1 is SGHTA, CDR2 FQGNSA, per germline. The whole variable domain, remainder taken from reference TRBV7-2 and TRBJ2-7, is GAGVSQSPSNKVTEKGKDVELRCDPISGHTALYWYRQSLGQGLEFLIYFQGNSAPDKSGLPSDRFSAERTGGSVSTLTIQRTQQEDSAVYLCASSLGLRGSDEQYFGPGTRLTVT.

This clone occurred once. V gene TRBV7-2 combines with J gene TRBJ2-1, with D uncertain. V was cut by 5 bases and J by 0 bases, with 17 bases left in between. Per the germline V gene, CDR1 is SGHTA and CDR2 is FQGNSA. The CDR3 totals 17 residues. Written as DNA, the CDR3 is TGTGCCAGCAGCCCGTCTGTAGCAGCGCTCTCCTACAATGAGCAGTTCTTC. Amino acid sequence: CASSPSVAALSYNEQFF.

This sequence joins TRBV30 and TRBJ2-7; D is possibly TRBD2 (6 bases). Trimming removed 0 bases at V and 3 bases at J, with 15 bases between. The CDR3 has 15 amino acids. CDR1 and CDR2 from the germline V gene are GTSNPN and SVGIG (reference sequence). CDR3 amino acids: CAWSVHPGENYEQYF. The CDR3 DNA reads TGTGCCTGGAGTGTACACCCGGGGGAGAACTACGAGCAGTACTTC.

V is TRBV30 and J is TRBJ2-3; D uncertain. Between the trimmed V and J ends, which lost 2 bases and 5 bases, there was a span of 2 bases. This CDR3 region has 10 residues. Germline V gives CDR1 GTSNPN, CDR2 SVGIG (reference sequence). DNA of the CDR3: TGTGCCTGGAGTCTAGATACGCAGTATTTT. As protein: CAWSLDTQYF.

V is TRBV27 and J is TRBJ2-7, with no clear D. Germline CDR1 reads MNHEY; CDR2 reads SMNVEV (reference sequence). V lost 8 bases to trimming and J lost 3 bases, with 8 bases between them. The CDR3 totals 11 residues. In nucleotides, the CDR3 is TGTGCCAGCTGGAAGGGCTACGAGCAGTACTTC. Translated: CASWKGYEQYF.

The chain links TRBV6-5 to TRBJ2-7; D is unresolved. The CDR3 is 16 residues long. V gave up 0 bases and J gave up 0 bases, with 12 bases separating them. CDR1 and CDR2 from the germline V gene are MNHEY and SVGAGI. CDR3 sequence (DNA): TGTGCCAGCAGTTACTCGTCCGAGTTCGTCTCCTACGAGCAGTACTTC. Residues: CASSYSSEFVSYEQYF.

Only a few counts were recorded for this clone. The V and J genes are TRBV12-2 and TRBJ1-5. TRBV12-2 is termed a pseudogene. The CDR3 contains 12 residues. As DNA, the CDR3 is TGTGCAAGTCGCTTATCGGGTCAGCCCCAGCATTTT. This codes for CASRLSGQPQHF.

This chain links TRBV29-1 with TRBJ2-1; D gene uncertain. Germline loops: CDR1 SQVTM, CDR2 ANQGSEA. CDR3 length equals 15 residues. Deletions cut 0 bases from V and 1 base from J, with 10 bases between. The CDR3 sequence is CSVEEGKGSYNEQFF. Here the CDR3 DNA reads TGCAGCGTTGAAGAGGGTAAGGGATCCTACAATGAGCAGTTCTTC.

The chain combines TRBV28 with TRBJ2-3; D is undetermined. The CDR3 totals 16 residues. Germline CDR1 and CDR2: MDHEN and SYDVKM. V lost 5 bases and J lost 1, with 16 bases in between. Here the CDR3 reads CASSERAYRGTDTQYF. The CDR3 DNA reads TGTGCCAGCAGTGAACGGGCCTATAGGGGCACAGATACGCAGTATTTT.